The present entry profiles one T cell receptor (beta chain) with its context. Data came from immunoSEQ multiplex PCR; TCRdb stores just in-frame clones and leaves some out. Among 180,000 or so clones, approximately 80% were seen once, and the ten largest hold about 9%. This sample was taken from a study of blood T cell repertoires in COVID-19. The sample was peripheral blood. The clonotype originates from a woman between 45 and 60 years old with active or convalescent COVID-19.

CDR3 sequence reads: CASSSQGNFQNGYTF. The CDR3, as DNA: TGTGCCAGCAGCTCTCAGGGAAACTTCCAGAATGGCTACACCTTC. The rearrangement joins TRBV7-9 to TRBJ1-2; D is perhaps TRBD1 (5 bases). There are 15 residues in the CDR3. Germline-derived CDR1 and CDR2 are SEHNR and FQNEAQ (reference sequence). V dropped 4 bases and J dropped 6 bases, with 18 bases sitting between them. The whole variable domain, remainder taken from reference TRBV7-9 and TRBJ1-2, is DTGVSQNPRHKITKRGQNVTFRCDPISEHNRLYWYRQTLGQGPEFLTYFQNEAQLEKSRLLSDRFSAERPKGSFSTLEIQRTEQGDSAMYLCASSSQGNFQNGYTFGSGTRLTVV.